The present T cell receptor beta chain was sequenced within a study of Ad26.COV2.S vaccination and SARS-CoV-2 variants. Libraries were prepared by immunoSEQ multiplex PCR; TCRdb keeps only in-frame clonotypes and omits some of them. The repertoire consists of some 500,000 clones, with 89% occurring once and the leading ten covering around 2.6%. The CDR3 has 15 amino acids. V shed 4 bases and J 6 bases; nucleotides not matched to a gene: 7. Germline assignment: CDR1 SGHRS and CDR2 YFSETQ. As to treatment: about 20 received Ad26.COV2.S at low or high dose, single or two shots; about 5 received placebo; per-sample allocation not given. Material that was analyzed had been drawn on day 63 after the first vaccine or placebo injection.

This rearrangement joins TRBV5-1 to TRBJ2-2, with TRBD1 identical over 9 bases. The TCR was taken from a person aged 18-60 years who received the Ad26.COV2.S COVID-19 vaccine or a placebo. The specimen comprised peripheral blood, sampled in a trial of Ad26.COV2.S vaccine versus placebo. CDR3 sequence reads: CASSKDRGISGELFF. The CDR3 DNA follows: TGCGCCAGCAGCAAAGACAGGGGGATATCCGGGGAGCTGTTTTTT.